Listed below are T cell receptor beta chains from one sample, sequenced in a study of neurological immune-mediated disorders. Via MiXCR, TCRdb re-called the 5' RACE reads, giving one row per CDR3 protein. The data contain about 120,000 distinct CDR3 sequences, approximately 3.2% of them seen just once; the ten biggest clones take up around 1.2%. The sample consisted of PBMCs. The receptor source for this set is a young woman with multiple sclerosis. The CDR3 runs from the conserved cysteine through the conserved F or W. The D gene is left open where the match is weak. Clone size is not always given. Where it is, it says once, few, many or a class for expanded clones.

.	TRBV5-6	.	TRBJ1-2	CASSLQTANVYGYTF	TGTGCCAGCAGCTTGCAAACAGCGAACGTCTATGGCTACACCTTC
many	TRBV12-5	.	TRBJ1-4	CASGLAGTVNEKLFF	TGTGCTAGTGGTTTGGCCGGGACGGTGAATGAAAAACTGTTTTTT
many	TRBV27	.	TRBJ1-6	CASSSRGGDHSPLHF	TGTGCCAGCAGTTCCCGTGGAGGGGACCATTCACCCCTCCACTTT
many	TRBV5-1	.	TRBJ2-7	CASSFGDLSEQYF	TGCGCCAGCAGCTTCGGGGACCTCTCCGAGCAGTACTTC
many	TRBV2	TRBD2	TRBJ2-7	CASSLTSGTYEQYF	TGTGCCAGCAGTCTGACTAGCGGTACCTACGAGCAGTACTTC
many	TRBV7-6	.	TRBJ2-3	CASSQASTDTQYF	TGTGCCAGCTCCCAAGCTAGCACAGATACGCAGTATTTT
many	TRBV19	.	TRBJ1-1	CASRNSYEVEAFF	TGTGCCAGTAGGAACAGTTATGAGGTTGAAGCTTTCTTT
many	TRBV10-3	.	TRBJ2-2	CAISGPGELFF	TGTGCCATCAGTGGTCCCGGGGAGCTGTTTTTT
many	TRBV19	.	TRBJ1-1	CASSTGGWDTEAFF	TGTGCCAGTAGTACTGGGGGTTGGGACACTGAAGCTTTCTTT
many	TRBV11-2	.	TRBJ1-1	CASSLAGGWNTEAFF	TGTGCCAGCAGCTTAGCGGGGGGATGGAACACTGAAGCTTTCTTT
many	TRBV5-1	.	TRBJ1-1	CASSSPTNTEAFF	TGCGCCAGCAGCTCCCCTACGAACACTGAAGCTTTCTTT
many	TRBV29-1	.	TRBJ1-2	CSADPRGGYTF	TGCAGCGCTGACCCGAGGGGAGGCTACACCTTC
many	TRBV14	.	TRBJ2-7	CASSQAGTSYEQYF	TGTGCCAGCAGCCAAGCCGGGACTTCCTACGAGCAGTACTTC
many	TRBV7-2	.	TRBJ2-7	CASSLVSRGVNAYEQYF	TGTGCCAGCAGCTTAGTAAGTCGGGGCGTAAATGCCTACGAGCAGTACTTC
many	TRBV12-3/TRBV12-4	.	TRBJ2-6	CASSLGLSGANVLTF	TGTGCCAGCAGTTTAGGCCTCTCTGGGGCCAACGTCCTGACTTTC
few	TRBV5-6	.	TRBJ1-2	CASSLGFPGAGYTF	TGTGCCAGCAGCTTGGGGTTCCCCGGAGCTGGCTACACCTTC
many	TRBV5-1	TRBD1	TRBJ2-5	CASSLEGGGQETQYF	TGCGCCAGCAGCTTGGAAGGGGGCGGACAAGAGACCCAGTACTTC
many	TRBV20-1	.	TRBJ2-5	CSAMGPLSQETQYF	TGCAGTGCTATGGGACCACTTTCGCAAGAGACCCAGTACTTC
many	TRBV5-1	.	TRBJ1-5	CASSLRSNQPQHF	TGCGCCAGCAGCTTACGGAGCAATCAGCCCCAGCATTTT
many	TRBV27	TRBD1	TRBJ2-1	CASSPGGMFYNEQFF	TGTGCCAGCAGCCCAGGGGGTATGTTCTACAATGAGCAGTTCTTC
many	TRBV20-1	TRBD2	TRBJ2-7	CSAFSREDGGYEQYF	TGCAGTGCTTTCTCGCGGGAGGACGGGGGCTACGAGCAGTACTTC
many	TRBV4-3	TRBD2	TRBJ2-1	CASSQISGGAYNEQFF	TGCGCCAGCAGCCAAATCAGCGGGGGGGCCTACAATGAGCAGTTCTTC
many	TRBV20-1	TRBD2	TRBJ2-7	CSARASSGTSGVVYEQYF	TGCAGTGCTAGAGCCTCTTCCGGGACTAGCGGGGTAGTCTACGAGCAGTACTTC
many	TRBV19	.	TRBJ1-5	CASSIQGKEQPQHF	TGTGCCAGTAGTATACAGGGTAAGGAGCAGCCCCAGCATTTT
many	TRBV7-2	.	TRBJ2-7	CASSLDAGSTYEQYF	TGTGCCAGCAGCTTAGATGCGGGGTCGACCTACGAGCAGTACTTC
many	TRBV3-1	.	TRBJ1-5	CASSQDGPWPQHF	TGTGCCAGCAGCCAAGACGGTCCTTGGCCCCAGCATTTT
many	TRBV20-1	.	TRBJ2-7	CSARDPPANEQYF	TGCAGTGCTAGAGATCCCCCAGCAAACGAGCAGTACTTC
many	TRBV20-1	.	TRBJ2-7	CSARRGSPYEQYF	TGCAGTGCCCGCAGGGGTTCCCCCTACGAGCAGTACTTC
.	TRBV18	.	TRBJ1-5	CASSGSNQPQHF	TGTGCCAGCTCAGGTAGCAATCAGCCCCAGCATTTT
many	TRBV29-1	TRBD2	TRBJ2-1	CSVPSSGSYNEQFF	TGCAGCGTTCCATCTAGCGGCTCCTACAATGAGCAGTTCTTC
many	TRBV6-2/TRBV6-3	.	TRBJ1-5	CASLLGNQPQHF	TGTGCCAGCCTCTTGGGAAATCAGCCCCAGCATTTT
many	TRBV5-1	.	TRBJ2-1	CASSSTLNEQFF	TGCGCCAGCAGCTCGACATTGAATGAGCAGTTCTTC
many	TRBV7-2	TRBD1	TRBJ1-1	CASSVTGRASEAFF	TGTGCCAGCAGCGTGACAGGGAGGGCCTCTGAAGCTTTCTTT
many	TRBV7-2	.	TRBJ1-2	CASSLPSEAPYYGYTF	TGTGCCAGCAGTCTACCCTCGGAGGCCCCTTACTATGGCTACACCTTC
many	TRBV15	TRBD1	TRBJ1-1	CATSRADRGLNTEAFF	TGTGCCACCAGCAGGGCGGACAGGGGACTGAACACTGAAGCTTTCTTT
many	TRBV7-2	.	TRBJ1-5	CASSLGNSNQPQHF	TGTGCCAGCAGTCTCGGAAATAGCAATCAGCCCCAGCATTTT
many	TRBV5-1	TRBD1	TRBJ2-7	CASSSGGEQYF	TGCGCCAGCAGCTCAGGGGGCGAGCAGTACTTC
many	TRBV24-1	TRBD2	TRBJ2-3	CATSVGGGPTDTQYF	TGTGCCACCAGTGTCGGCGGGGGGCCCACAGATACGCAGTATTTT
many	TRBV12-3/TRBV12-4	TRBD1	TRBJ2-7	CASSLRQGAGEQYF	TGTGCCAGCAGCCTCAGACAGGGGGCGGGAGAGCAGTACTTC
many	TRBV20-1	.	TRBJ1-5	CSAVDSLDQPQHF	TGCAGTGCTGTGGACAGTCTCGATCAGCCCCAGCATTTT
many	TRBV7-9	TRBD2	TRBJ2-3	CASSPPRLAGTDTQYF	TGTGCCAGCAGCCCGCCGCGGCTAGCGGGGACAGATACGCAGTATTTT
many	TRBV5-1	.	TRBJ2-3	CASSLQDTQYF	TGCGCCAGCAGCTTGCAAGATACGCAGTATTTT
many	TRBV7-6	TRBD2	TRBJ2-7	CASSGRGDYEQYF	TGTGCCAGCAGCGGGCGGGGGGACTACGAGCAGTACTTC
many	TRBV10-2	TRBD1	TRBJ1-1	CASKGEQGKMNTEAFF	TGCGCCAGCAAGGGAGAACAGGGGAAAATGAACACTGAAGCTTTCTTT
many	TRBV27	.	TRBJ1-1	CASSFGLRDDTEAFF	TGTGCCAGCAGTTTTGGGCTCCGGGATGACACTGAAGCTTTCTTT
many	TRBV27	.	TRBJ2-3	CASSRPASTDTQYF	TGTGCCAGCAGTCGACCCGCTAGCACAGATACGCAGTATTTT
many	TRBV7-2	.	TRBJ2-7	CASSLVRGYEQYF	TGTGCCAGCAGCTTGGTCCGTGGGTACGAGCAGTACTTC
.	TRBV20-1	.	TRBJ2-7	CSARDPVTSYEQYF	TGCAGTGCTAGAGATCCGGTGACATCCTACGAGCAGTACTTC
many	TRBV10-3	TRBD2	TRBJ2-7	CAIRALADRGYEQYF	TGTGCCATCAGGGCCCTAGCGGACCGGGGCTACGAGCAGTACTTC
many	TRBV7-9	.	TRBJ2-1	CASSPPEYNEQFF	TGTGCCAGCAGCCCACCAGAGTACAATGAGCAGTTCTTC
many	TRBV14	.	TRBJ1-1	CASSQNRQKAFF	TGTGCCAGCAGCCAAAACCGACAGAAAGCTTTCTTT
many	TRBV5-4	TRBD1	TRBJ1-2	CASSPTGSGYGYTF	TGTGCCAGCAGCCCGACAGGGTCTGGCTATGGCTACACCTTC
many	TRBV6-2/TRBV6-3	.	TRBJ2-7	CASSYGVVSPHEQYF	TGTGCCAGCAGTTACGGAGTAGTGTCCCCGCACGAGCAGTACTTC
many	TRBV7-2	TRBD1	TRBJ2-1	CASSFLPGQGMIFF	TGTGCCAGCAGCTTCCTTCCGGGACAGGGGATGATATTCTTC